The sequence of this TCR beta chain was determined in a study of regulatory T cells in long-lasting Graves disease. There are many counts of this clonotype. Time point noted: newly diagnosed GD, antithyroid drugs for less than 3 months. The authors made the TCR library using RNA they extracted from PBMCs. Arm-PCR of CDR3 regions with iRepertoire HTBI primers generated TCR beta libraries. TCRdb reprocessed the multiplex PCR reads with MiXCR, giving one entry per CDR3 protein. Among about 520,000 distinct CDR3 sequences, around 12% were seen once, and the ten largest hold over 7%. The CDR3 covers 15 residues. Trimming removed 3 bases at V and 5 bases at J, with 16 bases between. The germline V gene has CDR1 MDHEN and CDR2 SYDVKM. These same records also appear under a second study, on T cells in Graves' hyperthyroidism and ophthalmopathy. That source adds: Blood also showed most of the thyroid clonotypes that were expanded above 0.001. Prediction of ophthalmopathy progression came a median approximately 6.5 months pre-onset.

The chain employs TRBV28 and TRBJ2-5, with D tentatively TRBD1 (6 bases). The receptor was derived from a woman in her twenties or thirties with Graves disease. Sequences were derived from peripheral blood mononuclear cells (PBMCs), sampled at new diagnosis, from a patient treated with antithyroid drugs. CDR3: CASSFLGASWETQYF. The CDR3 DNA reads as TGTGCCAGCAGTTTTCTGGGGGCTAGCTGGGAGACCCAGTACTTC.